Listed here are 9 T cell receptor beta chains from one sample, sequenced in a study of human T cells and chemical hapten exposure. TCRdb redid the calling of the RACE reads with MiXCR, one entry per CDR3 protein. The table lists 100,000 to 150,000 distinct CDR3 sequences, about 11% of them singletons, with over 2% in the top ten. Stated time point: patch test 3, about 24 weeks after DPC sensitization. Treatment defined: therapeutic diphenylcyclopropenone sensitization with weekly scalp DPC. Sequencing used whole blood, obtained in connection with sensitization to the hapten diphenylcyclopropenone (DPC). These TCRs come from a woman between 50 and 59 years old with alopecia areata. Some clones in this sample may be carry-over from other donors' samples.

This clonotype was detected only a few times. This chain joins TRBV10-3 and TRBJ1-2; possibly TRBD1 for D (5 bases). V shed 8 bases and J shed 4 bases, with 20 bases lying between them. Germline V gene sequence: CDR1 ENHRY, CDR2 SYGVKD. This CDR3 has 15 residues. The CDR3 loop is CAIAGRDEGSYGYTF. As DNA, the CDR3 is TGTGCCATCGCAGGCCGGGACGAGGGGTCCTATGGCTACACCTTC.

This clonotype was detected only a few times. The chain employs TRBV12-3 or TRBV12-4 and TRBJ1-5; D is undetermined. V was shortened by 3 bases and J by 7 bases, with 10 bases between the two germline ends. This CDR3 comprises 13 residues. The CDR3 DNA follows: TGTGCCAGCAGTTTCGGTGTCGACCAGCCCCAGCATTTT. It specifies CASSFGVDQPQHF.

This rearrangement joins TRBV12-3 or TRBV12-4 to TRBJ1-1; D perhaps matches TRBD1 (6 bases). Trimming cost V 4 bases and J 5 bases, with 14 bases left between them. The CDR3 is 14 residues long. The CDR3 nucleotides read TGTGCCAGCAGTTGGCGCAGGGGAGATACTGAAGCTTTCTTT. It yields the protein CASSWRRGDTEAFF.

The rearrangement links TRBV28 to TRBJ2-1; 16 bases align to TRBD2. V shed 7 bases and J 0 bases; nucleotides not matched to a gene: 12. There are 20 residues in the CDR3. The germline gives CDR1 MDHEN, CDR2 SYDVKM. The CDR3 is CASTTMGLAGGPSSYNEQFF. The CDR3, as DNA: TGTGCCAGCACCACCATGGGACTAGCGGGAGGGCCCAGCTCCTACAATGAGCAGTTCTTC.

This chain links TRBV13 with TRBJ2-6; the match to TRBD1 covers 7 bases. J was trimmed by 0 bases and V by 6 bases; bases with no gene match: 8. CDR3 length equals 17 residues. CDR1 is PRHDT and CDR2 is FYEKMQ in the germline V gene (reference sequence). For the CDR3, the DNA is TGTGCCAGCAGGGGGGAGACAGGGAGCTCTGGGGCCAACGTCCTGACTTTC. Its translation: CASRGETGSSGANVLTF.

The chain uses TRBV2 and TRBJ2-3, with a weak D call TRBD2 (6 bases). Germline-derived CDR1 and CDR2 are SNHLY and FYNNEI. The CDR3 runs 15 residues. The V and J ends lost 2 bases and 4 bases respectively, with 13 bases between them. The CDR3 DNA follows: TGTGCCAGCAGTGAAAGGGGTGGAGGGTCAGATACGCAGTATTTT. Protein: CASSERGGGSDTQYF.

The chain has TRBV6-5 and TRBJ1-1; D unresolved. Germline V lookup: CDR1 MNHEY, CDR2 SVGAGI. The CDR3 is 14 residues long. V was trimmed by 5 bases and J by 11 bases, leaving 21 bases between them. The CDR3 loop is CASSPRVGGMRAFF. Here the CDR3 DNA reads TGTGCCAGCAGTCCTAGGGTCGGAGGGATGAGGGCTTTCTTT.

This clonotype was found a few times. CDR3 protein: CSAAERPYNSPLHF. CDR3 nucleotides: TGCAGTGCAGCGGAGCGCCCTTATAATTCACCCCTCCACTTT. The gene calls are TRBV20-1 and TRBJ1-6; D ambiguous. V lost 6 bases and J 4 bases, leaving 13 bases between the germline ends. The germline V gene encodes CDR1 DFQATT and CDR2 SNEGSKA (reference sequence). The CDR3 consists of 14 residues.

The chain couples TRBV14 to TRBJ2-5, with a tentative D call TRBD2 (5 bases). Deletions cut 1 base from V and 5 bases from J, with 14 bases between. The length of the CDR3 is 15 residues. Germline-derived CDR1 and CDR2 are SGHDN and FVKESK. This chain's CDR3 is CASSQGAGLGETQYF. CDR3 sequence (DNA): TGTGCCAGCAGCCAAGGGGCAGGACTTGGGGAGACCCAGTACTTC.